This TCR beta chain originates from a study of cytomegalovirus exposure and HLA in healthy donors. Some clones are missing from TCRdb's copy, which holds only in-frame ones; the method was immunoSEQ multiplex PCR. The repertoire consists of 90,000 to 140,000 clones, with around 87% occurring once and the leading ten covering 4% to 4.5%. V shed 5 bases, J shed 6 bases, and the junction held 3 bases outside the gene matches. The CDR3 has 14 residues. Germline V gives CDR1 SGHAT, CDR2 FQNNGV. V and J are TRBV11-2 and TRBJ1-4; 10 bases fit TRBD1. The receptor was derived from a woman aged 18-29 years in good health and CMV-seropositive. Source material: PBMCs. DNA for the CDR3: TGTGCCAGCAGCCCGACAGGGGGCGATGAAAAACTGTTTTTT. Translated: CASSPTGGDEKLFF. The variable domain in full, completed from reference TRBV11-2 and TRBJ1-4, reads EAGVAQSPRYKIIEKRQSVAFWCNPISGHATLYWYQQILGQGPKLLIQFQNNGVVDDSQLPKDRFSAERLKGVDSTLKIQPAKLEDSAVYLCASSPTGGDEKLFFGSGTQLSVL.